This TCR beta chain is from a study of cytomegalovirus exposure and HLA in healthy donors. After removal of 0 bases from V and 5 bases from J, the junction contained 4 bases not matched to a gene. Germline V gene data show CDR1 as KGHSH and CDR2 as LQKENI. The CDR3 has 18 residues. 60 Vbeta and 13 Jbeta primers were used in PCR. Sequencing used immunoSEQ multiplex PCR; TCRdb keeps in-frame clones, though not all of them. The sample yields tens of thousands of clones, about 80% seen once. Study results and caveats: When the data were analyzed later, several of the most significant clusters appeared to be linked to common viral pathogens. TCR association rates varied by HLA locus in a later analysis, with DRB1 highest and HLA-C lowest. Most sequenced TCRs were rare (though some public TCRs occurred in many donors).

With respect to this clone: As yet, its antigen is unknown.

Sequenced: PBMCs. The chain uses TRBV18 and TRBJ2-2; 15 bases are shared with TRBD2. The clonotype originates from a man aged 45-60 years in good health and CMV-seropositive. The DNA for the CDR3 is TGTGCCAGCTCACCACCGGGACTAGCGGGAGGTAGAACCGGGGAGCTGTTTTTT. This codes for CASSPPGLAGGRTGELFF.